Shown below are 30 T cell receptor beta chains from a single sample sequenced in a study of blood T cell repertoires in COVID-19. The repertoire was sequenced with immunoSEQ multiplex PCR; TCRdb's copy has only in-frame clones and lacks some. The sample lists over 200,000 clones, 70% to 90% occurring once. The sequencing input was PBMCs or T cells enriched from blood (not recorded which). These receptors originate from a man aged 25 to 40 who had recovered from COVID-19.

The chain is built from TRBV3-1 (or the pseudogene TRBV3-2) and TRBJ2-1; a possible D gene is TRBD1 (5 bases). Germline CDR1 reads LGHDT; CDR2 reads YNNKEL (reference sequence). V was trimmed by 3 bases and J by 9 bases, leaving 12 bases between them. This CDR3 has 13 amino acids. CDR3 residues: CASSQQGSREQFF. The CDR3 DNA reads TGTGCCAGCAGCCAGCAGGGAAGCCGTGAGCAGTTCTTC.

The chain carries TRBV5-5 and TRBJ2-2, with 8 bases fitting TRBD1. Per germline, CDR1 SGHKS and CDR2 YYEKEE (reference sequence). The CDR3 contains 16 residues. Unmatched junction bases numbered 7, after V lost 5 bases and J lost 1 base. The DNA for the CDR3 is TGTGCCAGCAGGCTCAGGGGGCCTCGGAACACCGGGGAGCTGTTTTTT. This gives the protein CASRLRGPRNTGELFF.

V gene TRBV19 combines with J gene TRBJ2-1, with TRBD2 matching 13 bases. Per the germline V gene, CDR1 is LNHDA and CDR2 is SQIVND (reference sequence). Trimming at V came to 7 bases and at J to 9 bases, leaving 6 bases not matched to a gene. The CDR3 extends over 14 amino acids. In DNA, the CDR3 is TGTGCCAGTACAACTAGCGGGGGGGCGAGTGAGCAGTTCTTC. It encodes CASTTSGGASEQFF.

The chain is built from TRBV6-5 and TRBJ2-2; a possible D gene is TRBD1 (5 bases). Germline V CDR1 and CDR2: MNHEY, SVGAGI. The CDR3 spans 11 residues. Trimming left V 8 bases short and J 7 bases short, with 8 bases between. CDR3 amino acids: CASHQGGELFF. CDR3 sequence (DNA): TGTGCCAGCCACCAGGGCGGGGAGCTGTTTTTT.

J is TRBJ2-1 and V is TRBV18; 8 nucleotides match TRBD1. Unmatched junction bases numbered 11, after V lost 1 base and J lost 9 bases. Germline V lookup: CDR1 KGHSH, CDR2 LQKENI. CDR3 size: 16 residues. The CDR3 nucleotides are TGTGCCAGCTCACCACTTACCGCAGGGGGCTTCGTTGAGCAGTTCTTC. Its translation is CASSPLTAGGFVEQFF.

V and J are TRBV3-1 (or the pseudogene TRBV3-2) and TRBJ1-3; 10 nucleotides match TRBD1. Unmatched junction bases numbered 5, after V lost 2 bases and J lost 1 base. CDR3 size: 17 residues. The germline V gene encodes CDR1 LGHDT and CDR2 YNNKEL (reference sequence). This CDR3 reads CASSQRGTGVSGNTIYF. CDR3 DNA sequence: TGTGCCAGCAGCCAAAGAGGGACAGGGGTGTCTGGAAACACCATATATTTT.

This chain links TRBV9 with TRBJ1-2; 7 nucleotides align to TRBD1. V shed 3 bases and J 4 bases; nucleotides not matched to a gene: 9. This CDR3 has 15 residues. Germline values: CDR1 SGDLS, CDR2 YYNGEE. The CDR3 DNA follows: TGTGCCAGCAGCGGAAACAGGGGTTTAGGCTATGGCTACACCTTC. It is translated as CASSGNRGLGYGYTF. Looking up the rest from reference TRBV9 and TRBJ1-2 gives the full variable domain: DSGVTQTPKHLITATGQRVTLRCSPRSGDLSVYWYQQSLDQGLQFLIQYYNGEERAKGNILERFSAQQFPDLHSELNLSSLELGDSALYFCASSGNRGLGYGYTFGSGTRLTVV.

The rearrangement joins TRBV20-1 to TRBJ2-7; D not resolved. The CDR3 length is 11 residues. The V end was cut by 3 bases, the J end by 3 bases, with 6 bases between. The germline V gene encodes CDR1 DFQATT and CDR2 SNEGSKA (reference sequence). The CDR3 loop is CSASGLYEQYF. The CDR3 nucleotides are TGCAGTGCTAGTGGGCTCTACGAGCAGTACTTC.

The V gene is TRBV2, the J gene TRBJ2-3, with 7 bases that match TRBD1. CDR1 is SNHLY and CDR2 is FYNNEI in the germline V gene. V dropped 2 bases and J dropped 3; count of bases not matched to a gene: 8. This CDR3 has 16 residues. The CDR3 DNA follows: TGTGCCAGCAGTGAAACTGGGAACAGGGGAACAGATACGCAGTATTTT. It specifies CASSETGNRGTDTQYF.

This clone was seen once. In DNA, the CDR3 is TGCGCCAGCCGTGGGACTAGCGGGGGGCCCCGCACAGATACGCAGTATTTT. Encoded protein: CASRGTSGGPRTDTQYF. V usage is TRBV5-1 and J usage is TRBJ2-3; 15 bases map to TRBD2. The CDR3 spans 17 residues. The V gene end was trimmed by 7 bases and the J gene end by 1 base; junction bases not matched to a gene: 7. The germline V gene encodes CDR1 SGHRS and CDR2 YFSETQ.

In DNA, the CDR3 is TGTGCCAGCAGCTTGGGGAGGGGTGGGAATTCACCCCTCCACTTT. It translates to CASSLGRGGNSPLHF. The chain combines TRBV5-6 with TRBJ1-6; possibly TRBD1 for D (5 bases). Germline V lookup: CDR1 SGHDT, CDR2 YYEEEE. V lost 0 bases to trimming and J lost 7 bases, with 11 bases between them. The CDR3 spans 15 residues.

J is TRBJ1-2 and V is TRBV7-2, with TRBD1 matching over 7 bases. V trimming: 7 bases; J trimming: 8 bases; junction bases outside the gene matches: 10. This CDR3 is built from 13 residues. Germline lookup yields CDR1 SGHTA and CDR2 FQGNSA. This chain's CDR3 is CASNPGGSGGYTF. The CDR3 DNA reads TGTGCCAGCAACCCAGGGGGATCGGGGGGCTACACCTTC.

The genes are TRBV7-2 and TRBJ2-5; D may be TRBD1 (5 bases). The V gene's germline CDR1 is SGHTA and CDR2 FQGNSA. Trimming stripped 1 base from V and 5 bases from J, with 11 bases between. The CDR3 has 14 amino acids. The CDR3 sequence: CASSLGPGIETQYF. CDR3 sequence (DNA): TGTGCCAGCAGCTTAGGTCCAGGGATCGAGACCCAGTACTTC.

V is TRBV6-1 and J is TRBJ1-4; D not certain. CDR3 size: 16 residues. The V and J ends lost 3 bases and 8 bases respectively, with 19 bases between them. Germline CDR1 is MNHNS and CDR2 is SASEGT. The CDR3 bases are TGTGCCAGCAGTGAGATAGCCGGGGTGTTGGGGGAAAAACTGTTTTTT. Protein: CASSEIAGVLGEKLFF.

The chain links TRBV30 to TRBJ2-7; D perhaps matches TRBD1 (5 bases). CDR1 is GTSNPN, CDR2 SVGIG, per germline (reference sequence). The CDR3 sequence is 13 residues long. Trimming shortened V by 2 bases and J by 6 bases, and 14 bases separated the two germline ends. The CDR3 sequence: CAWSNTGSGEQYF. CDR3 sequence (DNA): TGTGCCTGGAGTAACACAGGTTCGGGCGAGCAGTACTTC.

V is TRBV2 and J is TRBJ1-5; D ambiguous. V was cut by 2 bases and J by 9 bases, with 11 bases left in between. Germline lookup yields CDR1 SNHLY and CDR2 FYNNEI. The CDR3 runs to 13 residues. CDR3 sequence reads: CASSEIVSGPQHF. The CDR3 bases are TGTGCCAGCAGTGAAATCGTTTCAGGGCCCCAGCATTTT. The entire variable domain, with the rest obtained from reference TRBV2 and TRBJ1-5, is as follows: EPEVTQTPSHQVTQMGQEVILRCVPISNHLYFYWYRQILGQKVEFLVSFYNNEISEKSEIFDDQFSVERPDGSNFTLKIRSTKLEDSAMYFCASSEIVSGPQHFGDGTRLSIL.

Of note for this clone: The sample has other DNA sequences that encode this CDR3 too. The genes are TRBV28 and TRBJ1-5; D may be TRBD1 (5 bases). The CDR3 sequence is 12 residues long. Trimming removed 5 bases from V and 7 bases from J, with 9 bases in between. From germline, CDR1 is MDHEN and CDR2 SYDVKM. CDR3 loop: CASSPGGQPQHF. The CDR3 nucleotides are TGTGCCAGCAGTCCGGGGGGACAGCCCCAGCATTTT.

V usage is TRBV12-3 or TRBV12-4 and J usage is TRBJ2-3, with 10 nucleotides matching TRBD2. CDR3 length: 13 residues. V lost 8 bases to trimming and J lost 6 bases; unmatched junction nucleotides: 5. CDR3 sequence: CASQTSGIDTQYF. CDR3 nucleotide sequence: TGTGCCAGCCAAACTAGCGGGATTGATACGCAGTATTTT.

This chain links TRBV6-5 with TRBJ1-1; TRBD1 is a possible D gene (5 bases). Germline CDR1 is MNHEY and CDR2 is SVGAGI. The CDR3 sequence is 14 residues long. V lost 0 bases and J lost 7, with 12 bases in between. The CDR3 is CASSYSVGQGEAFF. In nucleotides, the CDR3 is TGTGCCAGCAGTTACTCGGTGGGGCAGGGTGAAGCTTTCTTT.

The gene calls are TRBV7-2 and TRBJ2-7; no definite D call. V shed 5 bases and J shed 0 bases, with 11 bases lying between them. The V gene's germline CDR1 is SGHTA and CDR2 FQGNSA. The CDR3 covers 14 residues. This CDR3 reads CASSQLRHSYEQYF. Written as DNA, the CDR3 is TGTGCCAGCAGCCAATTGCGCCACTCCTACGAGCAGTACTTC. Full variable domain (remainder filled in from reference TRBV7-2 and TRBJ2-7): GAGVSQSPSNKVTEKGKDVELRCDPISGHTALYWYRQSLGQGLEFLIYFQGNSAPDKSGLPSDRFSAERTGGSVSTLTIQRTQQEDSAVYLCASSQLRHSYEQYFGPGTRLTVT.

CDR3 bases: TGTGCCAGCAGCCTTAGCTTTGTGGGTCCCTACGAGCAGTACTTC. This gives the protein CASSLSFVGPYEQYF. The J gene is TRBJ2-7, the V gene TRBV9; D ambiguous. Trimming took off 4 bases at V and 2 bases at J, with 16 bases between the two ends. This CDR3 spans 15 amino acids. Germline loops: CDR1 SGDLS, CDR2 YYNGEE.

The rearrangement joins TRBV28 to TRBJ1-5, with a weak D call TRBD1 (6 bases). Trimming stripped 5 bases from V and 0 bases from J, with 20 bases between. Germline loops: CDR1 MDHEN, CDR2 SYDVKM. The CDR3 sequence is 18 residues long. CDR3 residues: CASSQAAMRGYSNQPQHF. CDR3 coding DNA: TGTGCCAGCAGTCAAGCCGCGATGAGGGGGTATAGCAATCAGCCCCAGCATTTT.

CDR3 residues: CASSATGTRTLMAKNIQYF. The CDR3 DNA reads as TGTGCCAGCAGTGCCACCGGGACACGAACGTTAATGGCCAAAAACATTCAGTACTTC. The rearrangement joins TRBV7-9 to TRBJ2-4, with D tentatively TRBD1 (6 bases). The CDR3 totals 19 residues. V lost 6 bases, J lost 1 base, and 25 bases lay in between. Germline CDR1 and CDR2: SEHNR and FQNEAQ (reference sequence).

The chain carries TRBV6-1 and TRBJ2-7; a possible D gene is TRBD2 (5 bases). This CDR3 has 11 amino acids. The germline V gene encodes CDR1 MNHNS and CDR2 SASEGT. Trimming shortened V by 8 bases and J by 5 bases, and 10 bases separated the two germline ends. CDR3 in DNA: TGTGCCAGCTCAGCTAGCAACGAGCAGTACTTC. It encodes CASSASNEQYF.

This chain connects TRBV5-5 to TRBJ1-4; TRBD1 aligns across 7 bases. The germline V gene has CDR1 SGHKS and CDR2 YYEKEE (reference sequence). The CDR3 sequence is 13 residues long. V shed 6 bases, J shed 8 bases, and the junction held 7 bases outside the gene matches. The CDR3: CASTGQAGEKLFF. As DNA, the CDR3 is TGTGCCAGCACCGGACAGGCGGGCGAAAAACTGTTTTTT. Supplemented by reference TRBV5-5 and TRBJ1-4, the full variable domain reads DAGVTQSPTHLIKTRGQQVTLRCSPISGHKSVSWYQQVLGQGPQFIFQYYEKEERGRGNFPDRFSARQFPNYSSELNVNALLLGDSALYLCASTGQAGEKLFFGSGTQLSVL.

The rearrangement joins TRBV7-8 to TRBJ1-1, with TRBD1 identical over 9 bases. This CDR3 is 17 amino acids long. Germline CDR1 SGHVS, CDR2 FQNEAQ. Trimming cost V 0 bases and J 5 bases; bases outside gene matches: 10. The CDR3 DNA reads TGTGCCAGCAGCTTAGCGCTTACAGGGGGCTGGGAGACTGAAGCTTTCTTT. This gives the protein CASSLALTGGWETEAFF.

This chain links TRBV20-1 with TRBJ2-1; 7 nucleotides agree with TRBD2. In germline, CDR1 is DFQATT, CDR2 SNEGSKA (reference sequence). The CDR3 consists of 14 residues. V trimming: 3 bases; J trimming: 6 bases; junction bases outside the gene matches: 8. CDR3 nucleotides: TGCAGTGCTAGTGGGGTTGGCGGGAGCAATGAGCAGTTCTTC. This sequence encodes CSASGVGGSNEQFF.

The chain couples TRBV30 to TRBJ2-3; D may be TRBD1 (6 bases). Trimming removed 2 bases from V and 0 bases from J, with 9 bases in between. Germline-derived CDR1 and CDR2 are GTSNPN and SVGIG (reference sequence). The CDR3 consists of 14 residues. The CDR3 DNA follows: TGTGCCTGGAGTCGGACAGTTAGCACAGATACGCAGTATTTT. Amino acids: CAWSRTVSTDTQYF.

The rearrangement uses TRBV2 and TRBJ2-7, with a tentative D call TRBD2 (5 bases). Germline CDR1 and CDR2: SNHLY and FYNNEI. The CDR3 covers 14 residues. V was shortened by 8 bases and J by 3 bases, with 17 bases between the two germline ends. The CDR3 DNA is TGTGCCAGCCGCCTCGGCCTCGACTACTACGAGCAGTACTTC. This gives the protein CASRLGLDYYEQYF.

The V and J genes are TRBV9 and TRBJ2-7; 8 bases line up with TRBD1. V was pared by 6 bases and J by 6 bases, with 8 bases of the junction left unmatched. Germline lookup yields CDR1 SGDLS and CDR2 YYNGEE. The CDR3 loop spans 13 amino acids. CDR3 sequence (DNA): TGTGCCAGCAACTTCCAGGGGGCTGGCGAGCAGTACTTC. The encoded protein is CASNFQGAGEQYF.